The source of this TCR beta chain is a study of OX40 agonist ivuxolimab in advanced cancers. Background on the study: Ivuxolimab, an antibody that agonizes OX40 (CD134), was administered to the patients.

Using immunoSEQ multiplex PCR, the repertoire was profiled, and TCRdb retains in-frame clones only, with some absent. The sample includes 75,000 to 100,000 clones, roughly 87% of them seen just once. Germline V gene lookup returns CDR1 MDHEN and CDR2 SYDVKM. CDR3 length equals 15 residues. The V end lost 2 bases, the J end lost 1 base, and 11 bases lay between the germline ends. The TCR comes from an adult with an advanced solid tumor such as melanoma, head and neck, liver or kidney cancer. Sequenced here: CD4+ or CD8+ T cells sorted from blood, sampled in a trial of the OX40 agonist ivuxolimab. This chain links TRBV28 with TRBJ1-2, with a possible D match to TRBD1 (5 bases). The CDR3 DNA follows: TGTGCCAGCAGTTTAGCTGACAGACATAACTATGGCTACACCTTC. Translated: CASSLADRHNYGYTF.